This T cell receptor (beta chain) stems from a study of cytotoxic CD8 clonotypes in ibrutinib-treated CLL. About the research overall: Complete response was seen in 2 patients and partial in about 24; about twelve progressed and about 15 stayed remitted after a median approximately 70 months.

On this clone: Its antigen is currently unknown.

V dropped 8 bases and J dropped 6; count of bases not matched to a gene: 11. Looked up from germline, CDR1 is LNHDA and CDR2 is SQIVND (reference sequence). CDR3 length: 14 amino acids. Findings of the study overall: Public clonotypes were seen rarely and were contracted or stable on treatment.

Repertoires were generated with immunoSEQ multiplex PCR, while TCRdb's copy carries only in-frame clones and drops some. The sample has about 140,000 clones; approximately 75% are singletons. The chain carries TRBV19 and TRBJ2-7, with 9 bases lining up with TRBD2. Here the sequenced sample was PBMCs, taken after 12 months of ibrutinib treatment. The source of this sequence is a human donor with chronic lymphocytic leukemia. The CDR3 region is CASSTDSGRSEQYF. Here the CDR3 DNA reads TGTGCCAGTTCAACAGACAGCGGGAGGAGCGAGCAGTACTTC. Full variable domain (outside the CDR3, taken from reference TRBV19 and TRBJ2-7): DGGITQSPKYLFRKEGQNVTLSCEQNLNHDAMYWYRQDPGQGLRLIYYSQIVNDFQKGDIAEGYSVSREKKESFPLTVTSAQKNPTAFYLCASSTDSGRSEQYFGPGTRLTVT.